These 23 T cell receptor beta chains share one sample of origin, sequenced in a study of blood T cell repertoires in COVID-19. Data came from immunoSEQ multiplex PCR; TCRdb stores just in-frame clones and leaves some out. The sample yields 150,000 to 200,000 clones, 87% seen once. The sequenced material came from PBMCs or T cells enriched from blood (not recorded which). These receptors all stem from a human donor with acute COVID-19. The donor label of this sample is uncertain.

The V and J genes are TRBV2 and TRBJ1-2; D not certain. CDR3 length equals 13 residues. Germline V gene sequence: CDR1 SNHLY, CDR2 FYNNEI. V lost 7 bases and J 4 bases, leaving 13 bases between the germline ends. In DNA form, the CDR3 reads TGTGCCAGCAACCGGGAAATGGGCTATGGCTACACCTTC. Translated: CASNREMGYGYTF.

The chain uses TRBV29-1 and TRBJ2-5; 8 bases fit TRBD1. CDR1 and CDR2 from the germline V gene are SQVTM and ANQGSEA. V lost 7 bases and J lost 4; bases outside the gene matches: 8. The CDR3 is made up of 13 amino acids. CDR3 residues: CSAGTGFGETQYF. The DNA of the CDR3 is TGCAGCGCTGGGACAGGCTTCGGAGAGACCCAGTACTTC.

The chain combines TRBV9 with TRBJ1-4; no reliable D call. Per the germline V gene, CDR1 is SGDLS and CDR2 is YYNGEE. Trimming left V 0 bases short and J 4 bases short, with 10 bases between. CDR3 length: 15 residues. This CDR3 is CASSVAVEYNEKLFF. For the CDR3, the DNA is TGTGCCAGCAGCGTAGCGGTTGAGTATAATGAAAAACTGTTTTTT.

V gene TRBV27 combines with J gene TRBJ1-2, with TRBD1 as a possible D gene (5 bases). CDR1 and CDR2 from the germline V gene are MNHEY and SMNVEV (reference sequence). Trimming removed 10 bases at V and 5 bases at J, with 17 bases between. The CDR3 contains 13 residues. The CDR3 region is CATSRGSGYGYTF. CDR3 coding DNA: TGTGCCACTTCTAGGGGTTCAGGATATGGCTACACCTTC.

This chain uses TRBV4-2 with TRBJ2-2, with TRBD2 as a possible D gene (5 bases). V lost 1 base and J lost 0, with 15 bases in between. This CDR3 has 18 amino acids. The germline V gene has CDR1 LGHNA and CDR2 YNFKEQ. CDR3: CASSQVGVGVTNTGELFF. CDR3 nucleotide sequence: TGTGCCAGCAGCCAAGTCGGCGTCGGGGTTACGAACACCGGGGAGCTGTTTTTT.

CDR3 nucleotide sequence: TGTGCCACCAGTGAGACAGGGGTAGGAGAGACCCAGTACTTC. This gives the protein CATSETGVGETQYF. V and J are TRBV24-1 and TRBJ2-5; 8 bases map to TRBD1. V lost 4 bases and J lost 4; bases outside the gene matches: 4. Germline CDR1 is KGHDR and CDR2 is SFDVKD. The CDR3 is made up of 14 amino acids.

V gene TRBV28 combines with J gene TRBJ2-3; possibly TRBD2 for D (6 bases). The CDR3 contains 14 residues. The ends were cut back, 2 bases at V and 0 bases at J, with 6 bases in the middle. Germline V lookup: CDR1 MDHEN, CDR2 SYDVKM. CDR3 bases: TGTGCCAGCAGTTTAGCGGGGAGCACAGATACGCAGTATTTT. This codes for CASSLAGSTDTQYF.

The chain has TRBV18 and TRBJ1-1; no clear D. This CDR3 spans 16 amino acids. Looked up from germline, CDR1 is KGHSH and CDR2 is LQKENI. Trimming took 0 bases from V and 0 from J, leaving 11 bases between them. CDR3 DNA sequence: TGTGCCAGCTCACCACCAGCAAGCGATATGAACACTGAAGCTTTCTTT. Protein product: CASSPPASDMNTEAFF.

The chain joins TRBV27 to TRBJ2-5; D possibly corresponds to TRBD2 (6 bases). Deletions cut 5 bases from V and 0 bases from J, with 13 bases between. CDR1 is MNHEY and CDR2 is SMNVEV in the germline V gene (reference sequence). The CDR3 has 15 residues. The chain's CDR3 is CASSPGTLNQETQYF. CDR3 coding DNA: TGTGCCAGCAGTCCCGGGACTTTGAACCAAGAGACCCAGTACTTC.

The chain carries TRBV3-1 (or the pseudogene TRBV3-2) and TRBJ2-5; the D gene is possibly TRBD2 (5 bases). Trimming stripped 5 bases from V and 5 bases from J, with 15 bases between. This CDR3 has 14 residues. The V gene's germline CDR1 is LGHDT and CDR2 YNNKEL (reference sequence). CDR3 sequence: CASSFTRSGETQYF. The CDR3 coding sequence is TGTGCCAGCAGCTTTACACGGTCGGGGGAGACCCAGTACTTC.

As regards this clone: At the DNA level, this CDR3 is encoded by other sequences in the same sample as well. The rearrangement links TRBV27 to TRBJ1-1; tentatively, D is TRBD1 (5 bases). In germline, CDR1 is MNHEY, CDR2 SMNVEV (reference sequence). Trimming shortened V by 2 bases and J by 4 bases, and 11 bases separated the two germline ends. The CDR3 is made up of 14 amino acids. The CDR3: CASSLRAGGTEAFF. The CDR3 DNA sequence: TGTGCCAGCAGTTTAAGGGCGGGGGGCACTGAAGCTTTCTTT.

The chain employs TRBV7-3 and TRBJ2-5, with 9 bases identical to TRBD1. The trim removed 5 bases at V and 4 bases at J, leaving 8 bases unmatched. The CDR3 consists of 15 residues. Germline CDR1 is SGHTA and CDR2 is FQGTGA. The CDR3 loop is CASSRTGEVVETQYF. In DNA form, the CDR3 reads TGTGCCAGCAGCCGGACAGGGGAGGTAGTAGAGACCCAGTACTTC.

The V and J genes are TRBV5-1 and TRBJ1-1; no firm D call. The CDR3 is 16 residues long. V was clipped by 0 bases and J by 0 bases, with 12 bases between them. CDR1 is SGHRS, CDR2 YFSETQ, per germline. The DNA for the CDR3 is TGCGCCAGCAGCTTGGAGGAGGGCCAAATGAACACTGAAGCTTTCTTT. Encoded protein: CASSLEEGQMNTEAFF. Full variable domain (rest looked up from reference TRBV5-1 and TRBJ1-1): KAGVTQTPRYLIKTRGQQVTLSCSPISGHRSVSWYQQTPGQGLQFLFEYFSETQRNKGNFPGRFSGRQFSNSRSEMNVSTLELGDSALYLCASSLEEGQMNTEAFFGQGTRLTVV.

The chain recombines TRBV7-9 with TRBJ1-2; D not resolved. The V end lost 1 base, the J end lost 0 bases, and 6 bases lay between the germline ends. CDR1 and CDR2 from the germline V gene are SEHNR and FQNEAQ (reference sequence). The CDR3 runs to 14 residues. CDR3: CASSLVSANYGYTF. In DNA, the CDR3 is TGTGCCAGCAGCTTAGTTTCCGCTAACTATGGCTACACCTTC.

The chain combines TRBV6-5 with TRBJ1-4, with D unclear. Germline V CDR1 and CDR2: MNHEY, SVGAGI. The CDR3 totals 14 residues. The ends were cut back, 6 bases at V and 8 bases at J, with 16 bases in the middle. The CDR3 nucleotides are TGTGCCAGCAGCCCGGCCCTCACCGGGGAAAAACTGTTTTTT. It yields the protein CASSPALTGEKLFF.

V is TRBV4-3 and J is TRBJ2-6, with 8 bases aligning to TRBD1. The CDR3 loop spans 21 amino acids. Per the germline V gene, CDR1 is LGHNA and CDR2 is YSLEER. V gave up 0 bases and J gave up 3 bases; unmatched junction bases: 16. In DNA, the CDR3 is TGCGCCAGCAGCCAAGATCGCGTGTGGGGGACAGGTGCCTTTGGGGCCAACGTCCTGACTTTC. Protein product: CASSQDRVWGTGAFGANVLTF.

The chain is built from TRBV4-1 and TRBJ2-5, with 14 nucleotides matching TRBD2. The CDR3 has 22 amino acids. V shed 2 bases, J shed 4 bases, and the junction held 21 bases outside the gene matches. In germline, CDR1 is MGHRA, CDR2 YSYEKL. The CDR3, as DNA: TGCGCCAGCAGCCAAAGGGCCCATATGACTAGCGGGGGGGCCGCTGGGGCAGAGACCCAGTACTTC. This gives the protein CASSQRAHMTSGGAAGAETQYF.

This chain links TRBV4-1 with TRBJ1-2; TRBD1 matches 8 bases. Germline lookup yields CDR1 MGHRA and CDR2 YSYEKL. The CDR3 sequence is 17 residues long. Losses at the gene ends were 1 base for V and 8 bases for J; bases not matched to a gene: 15. The CDR3 DNA follows: TGCGCCAGCAGCCAAGCGGGGAACCGGCAGGGGGCCGGGGGCTACACCTTC. Protein: CASSQAGNRQGAGGYTF.

CDR3 nucleotide sequence: TGTGCCAGCACCTCAGGAGGGCTCAAAAACATTCAGTACTTC. Residues: CASTSGGLKNIQYF. The chain couples TRBV2 to TRBJ2-4; perhaps TRBD2 as D (6 bases). V shed 7 bases and J shed 3 bases, with 13 bases lying between them. In germline, CDR1 is SNHLY, CDR2 FYNNEI. The CDR3 length is 14 residues.

CDR3 amino acids: CASSVVSGASYGYTF. The CDR3 DNA reads TGTGCCAGCAGCGTAGTTTCGGGTGCCTCCTATGGCTACACCTTC. The rearrangement links TRBV9 to TRBJ1-2, with D unresolved. This CDR3 has 15 residues. Germline CDR1 SGDLS, CDR2 YYNGEE. V was pared by 0 bases and J by 4 bases, with 13 bases between.

The gene calls are TRBV9 and TRBJ2-1; TRBD2 aligns across 13 bases. V shed 4 bases, J shed 5 bases, and the junction held 3 bases outside the gene matches. From germline, CDR1 is SGDLS and CDR2 YYNGEE. The CDR3 contains 15 residues. CDR3 sequence reads: CASSPLAGGNNEQFF. DNA of the CDR3: TGTGCCAGCAGCCCACTAGCGGGGGGGAACAATGAGCAGTTCTTC.

The V gene is TRBV7-2, the J gene TRBJ2-7; TRBD2 agrees at 7 bases. Germline trimming cut 2 bases from V and 3 bases from J; bases unmatched to any gene: 7. The CDR3 is 15 residues long. Germline-derived CDR1 and CDR2 are SGHTA and FQGNSA. The CDR3 here is CASSLSSSGDYEQYF. CDR3 nucleotides: TGTGCCAGCAGCTTATCTTCCAGCGGGGACTACGAGCAGTACTTC.

The rearrangement uses TRBV27 and TRBJ1-5; the D gene is possibly TRBD1 (6 bases). V was trimmed by 2 bases and J by 2 bases, leaving 28 bases between them. Germline V gene sequence: CDR1 MNHEY, CDR2 SMNVEV (reference sequence). The CDR3 sequence is 21 residues long. The CDR3 spells CASSLKMTDRLNRLGNQPQHF. CDR3 nucleotides: TGTGCCAGCAGTTTAAAGATGACCGACAGGTTGAATCGCTTAGGCAATCAGCCCCAGCATTTT.